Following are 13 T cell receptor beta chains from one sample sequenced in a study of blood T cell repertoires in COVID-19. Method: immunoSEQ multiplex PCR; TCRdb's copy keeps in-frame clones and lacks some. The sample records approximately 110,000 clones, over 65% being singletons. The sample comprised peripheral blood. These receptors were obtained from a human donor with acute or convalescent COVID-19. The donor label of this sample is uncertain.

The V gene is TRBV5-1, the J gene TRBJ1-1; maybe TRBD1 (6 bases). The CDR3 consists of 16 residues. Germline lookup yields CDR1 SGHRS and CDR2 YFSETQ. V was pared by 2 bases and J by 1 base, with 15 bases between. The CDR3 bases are TGCGCCAGCAGCTTCACCTCAGGGGCGGGGAACACTGAAGCTTTCTTT. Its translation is CASSFTSGAGNTEAFF.

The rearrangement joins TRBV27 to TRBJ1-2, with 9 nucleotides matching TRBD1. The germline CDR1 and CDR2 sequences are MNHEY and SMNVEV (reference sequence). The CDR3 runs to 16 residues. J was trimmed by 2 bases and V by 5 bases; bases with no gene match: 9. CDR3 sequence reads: CASSAAGTGLNYGYTF. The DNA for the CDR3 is TGTGCCAGCAGTGCTGCCGGGACAGGGTTGAACTATGGCTACACCTTC.

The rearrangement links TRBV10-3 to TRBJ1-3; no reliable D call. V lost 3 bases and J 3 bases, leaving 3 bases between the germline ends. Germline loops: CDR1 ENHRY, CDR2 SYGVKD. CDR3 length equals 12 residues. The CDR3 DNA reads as TGTGCCATCAGTGATAATGGAAACACCATATATTTT. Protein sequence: CAISDNGNTIYF.

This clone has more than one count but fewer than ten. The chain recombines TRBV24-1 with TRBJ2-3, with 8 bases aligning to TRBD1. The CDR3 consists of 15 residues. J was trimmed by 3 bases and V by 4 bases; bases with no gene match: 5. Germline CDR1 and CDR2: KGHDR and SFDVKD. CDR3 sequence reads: CATSEPTGVTDTQYF. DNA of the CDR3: TGTGCCACCAGTGAACCGACAGGGGTGACAGATACGCAGTATTTT.

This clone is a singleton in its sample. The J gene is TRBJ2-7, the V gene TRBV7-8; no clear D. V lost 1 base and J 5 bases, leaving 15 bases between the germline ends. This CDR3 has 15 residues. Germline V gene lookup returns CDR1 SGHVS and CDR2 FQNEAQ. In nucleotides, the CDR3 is TGTGCCAGCAGCTTAGATAGGCAGCCCCTAGACGAGCAGTACTTC. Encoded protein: CASSLDRQPLDEQYF.

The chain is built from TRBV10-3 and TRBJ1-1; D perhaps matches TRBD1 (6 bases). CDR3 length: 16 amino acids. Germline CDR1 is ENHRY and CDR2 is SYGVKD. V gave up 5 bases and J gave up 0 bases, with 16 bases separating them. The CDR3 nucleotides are TGTGCCATCAGTAGACAGGCGCGCGTGATGAACACTGAAGCTTTCTTT. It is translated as CAISRQARVMNTEAFF.

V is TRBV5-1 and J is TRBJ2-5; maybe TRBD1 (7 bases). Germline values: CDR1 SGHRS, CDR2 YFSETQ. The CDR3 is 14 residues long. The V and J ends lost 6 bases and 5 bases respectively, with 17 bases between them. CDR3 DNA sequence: TGCGCCAGCAAGTGGGCAGGGGGAGGCGAGACCCAGTACTTC. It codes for CASKWAGGGETQYF.

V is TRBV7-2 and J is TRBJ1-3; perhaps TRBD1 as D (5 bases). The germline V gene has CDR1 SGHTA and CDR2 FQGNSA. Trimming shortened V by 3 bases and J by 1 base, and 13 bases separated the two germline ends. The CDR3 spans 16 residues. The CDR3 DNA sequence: TGTGCCAGCAGCTTTAGTCAGGGTACGTCTGGAAACACCATATATTTT. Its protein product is CASSFSQGTSGNTIYF.

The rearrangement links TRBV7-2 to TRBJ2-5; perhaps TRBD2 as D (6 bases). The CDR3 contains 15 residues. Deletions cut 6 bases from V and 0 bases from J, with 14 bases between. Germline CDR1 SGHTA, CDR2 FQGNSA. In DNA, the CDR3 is TGTGCCAGCAGAAGCACCCGGGGGTACCAAGAGACCCAGTACTTC. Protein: CASRSTRGYQETQYF.

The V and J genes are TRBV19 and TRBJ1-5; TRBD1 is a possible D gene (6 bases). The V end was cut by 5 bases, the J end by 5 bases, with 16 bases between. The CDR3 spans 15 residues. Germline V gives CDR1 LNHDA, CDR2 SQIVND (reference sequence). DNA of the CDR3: TGTGCCAGTAGTCAGGCCAGGGGATTACATCAGCCCCAGCATTTT. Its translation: CASSQARGLHQPQHF.

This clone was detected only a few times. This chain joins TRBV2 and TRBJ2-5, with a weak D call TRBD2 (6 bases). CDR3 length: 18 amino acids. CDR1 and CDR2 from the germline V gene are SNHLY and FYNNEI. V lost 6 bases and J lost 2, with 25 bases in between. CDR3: CASSAFRINFRGQETQYF. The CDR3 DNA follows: TGTGCCAGCAGCGCGTTTCGGATCAATTTTCGGGGGCAAGAGACCCAGTACTTC.

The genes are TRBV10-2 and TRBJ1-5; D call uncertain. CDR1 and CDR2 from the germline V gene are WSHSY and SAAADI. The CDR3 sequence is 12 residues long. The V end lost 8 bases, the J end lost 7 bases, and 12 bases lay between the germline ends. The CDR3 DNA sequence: TGCGCCAGCCGGGAGGGAGGGCAGCCCCAGCATTTT. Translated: CASREGGQPQHF.

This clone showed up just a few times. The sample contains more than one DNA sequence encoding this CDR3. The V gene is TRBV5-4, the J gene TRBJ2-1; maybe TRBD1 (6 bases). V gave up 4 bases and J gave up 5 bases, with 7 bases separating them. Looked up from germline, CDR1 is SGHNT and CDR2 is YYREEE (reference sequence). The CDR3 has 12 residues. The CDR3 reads CASSRDNNEQFF. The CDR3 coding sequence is TGTGCCAGCAGCCGGGACAACAATGAGCAGTTCTTC. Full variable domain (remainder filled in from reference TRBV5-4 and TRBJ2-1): ETGVTQSPTHLIKTRGQQVTLRCSSQSGHNTVSWYQQALGQGPQFIFQYYREEENGRGNFPPRFSGLQFPNYSSELNVNALELDDSALYLCASSRDNNEQFFGPGTRLTVL.